This T cell receptor beta chain was retrieved from a study of a mutant IDH1 vaccine in newly diagnosed glioma. Some clones are missing from TCRdb's copy, which holds only in-frame ones; the method was immunoSEQ multiplex PCR. The profile shows 39,000 or so clones, approximately 80% of them singletons. The CDR3 consists of 13 residues. The germline V gene has CDR1 SNHLY and CDR2 FYNNEI. With 5 bases removed from V and 3 bases from J, the gap between germline ends came to 10 bases. The time point: week 5, during vaccination. With topical imiquimod, each dose of the vaccine consisted of 300 ug of mutant IDH1 20-mer peptide. On this clone itself: Its antigen is undetermined.

Sequencing used PBMCs, obtained from a glioma patient whose treatment included an IDH1 peptide vaccine. This TCR was recovered from a man in his forties with glioma. The rearrangement joins TRBV2 to TRBJ1-2; tentative D call: TRBD1 (5 bases). CDR3 coding DNA: TGTGCCAGCAGTTTCAGGGTGGACTATGGCTACACCTTC. Its protein product is CASSFRVDYGYTF.